The 5 T cell receptor beta chains given below trace back to one sample, sequenced in a study of vaccination effects on CD4 cells after COVID-19. Method: immunoSEQ multiplex PCR; TCRdb's copy keeps in-frame clones and lacks some. The sample shows more than 20,000 clones, 60% to 80% of them seen only once. In the ViraFEST assay, antigen-specific CD4+ clonotypes were identified by expansion after peptide-pool stimulation. Scientists isolated CD4+ T cells after a roughly ten-day culture period ended. SARS-CoV-2 infection was confirmed by PCR in the person between March and December 2020. Antigen specificity for these receptors is unknown. Sequenced here: CD4+ T cells from PBMCs cultured with HCoV-NL63 spike peptides, sampled before COVID-19 vaccination. The receptor set was obtained from a human donor who had a prior SARS-CoV-2 infection.

This clone was detected only once. V and J are TRBV7-2 and TRBJ2-2; D is unresolved. With 4 bases removed from V and 5 bases from J, the gap between germline ends came to 11 bases. Germline CDR1 SGHTA, CDR2 FQGNSA. The CDR3 consists of 14 residues. CDR3 DNA sequence: TGTGCCAGCAGCTCCCGACTTAGAACCGGGGAGCTGTTTTTT. This codes for CASSSRLRTGELFF.

This sequence joins TRBV10-3 and TRBJ2-7; D uncertain. The CDR3 is made up of 14 amino acids. CDR1 ENHRY and CDR2 SYGVKD come from the germline V gene. V lost 0 bases to trimming and J lost 4 bases, with 10 bases between them. CDR3 nucleotide sequence: TGTGCCATCAGTGAGTCCTTAGTTCCGTACGAGCAGTACTTC. Protein: CAISESLVPYEQYF.

This chain links TRBV4-1 with TRBJ2-3; D uncertain. Germline CDR1 and CDR2: MGHRA and YSYEKL. V dropped 1 base and J dropped 4 bases, with 12 bases sitting between them. This CDR3 has 15 amino acids. The CDR3 spells CASSQVAQPSDTQYF. CDR3 DNA sequence: TGCGCCAGCAGCCAAGTGGCTCAGCCTTCAGATACGCAGTATTTT.

V usage is TRBV18 and J usage is TRBJ1-3; D unresolved. This CDR3 has 14 amino acids. V shed 0 bases and J shed 8 bases, with 11 bases lying between them. CDR1 is KGHSH, CDR2 LQKENI, per germline. DNA of the CDR3: TGTGCCAGCTCACCACCGGTGCCCTTGGACACCATATATTTT. Translating it yields CASSPPVPLDTIYF.

CDR3 nucleotides: TGCAGTGCTAGAAATTCAGATACGCAGTATTTT. Protein sequence: CSARNSDTQYF. The V gene is TRBV20-1, the J gene TRBJ2-3; D gene ambiguous. The V and J ends lost 2 bases and 4 bases respectively, with 4 bases between them. Germline CDR1 and CDR2: DFQATT and SNEGSKA (reference sequence). The length of the CDR3 is 11 residues.